The clone carrying this T cell receptor (beta chain) was recorded at least ten times. The antigen is not known. The sample originates from a study of molecular identifiers for immune sequencing clone quantification. Notes on the study in general: In cases of identical TCR molecules sharing a barcode, highly expanded clone sizes could be underestimated.

The CDR3 spans 15 residues. Trimming pared 2 bases from V and 8 bases from J, leaving 16 bases between. The germline gives CDR1 MNHEY, CDR2 SVGEGT. TCRdb itself ran the PCR reads through MiXCR, one entry per CDR3 protein. The sample carries 400,000 to 600,000 distinct CDR3 sequences, about 22% recorded once. The receptor was derived from a human donor in good health. Some libraries in this study had Jurkat cell RNA spiked in. Sequencing was carried out using naive CD8+ T cells from blood, with Jurkat cell RNA spiked in. This sample's subset: FACS-sorted CD8+CD4-CCR7+CD45RA+ naive T cells. The rearrangement uses TRBV6-2 or TRBV6-3 and TRBJ2-1; the D gene is possibly TRBD2 (7 bases). The CDR3 bases are TGTGCCAGCAGTTACGTCCGCCCGGGGGGCGATGAGCAGTTCTTC. Protein product: CASSYVRPGGDEQFF.